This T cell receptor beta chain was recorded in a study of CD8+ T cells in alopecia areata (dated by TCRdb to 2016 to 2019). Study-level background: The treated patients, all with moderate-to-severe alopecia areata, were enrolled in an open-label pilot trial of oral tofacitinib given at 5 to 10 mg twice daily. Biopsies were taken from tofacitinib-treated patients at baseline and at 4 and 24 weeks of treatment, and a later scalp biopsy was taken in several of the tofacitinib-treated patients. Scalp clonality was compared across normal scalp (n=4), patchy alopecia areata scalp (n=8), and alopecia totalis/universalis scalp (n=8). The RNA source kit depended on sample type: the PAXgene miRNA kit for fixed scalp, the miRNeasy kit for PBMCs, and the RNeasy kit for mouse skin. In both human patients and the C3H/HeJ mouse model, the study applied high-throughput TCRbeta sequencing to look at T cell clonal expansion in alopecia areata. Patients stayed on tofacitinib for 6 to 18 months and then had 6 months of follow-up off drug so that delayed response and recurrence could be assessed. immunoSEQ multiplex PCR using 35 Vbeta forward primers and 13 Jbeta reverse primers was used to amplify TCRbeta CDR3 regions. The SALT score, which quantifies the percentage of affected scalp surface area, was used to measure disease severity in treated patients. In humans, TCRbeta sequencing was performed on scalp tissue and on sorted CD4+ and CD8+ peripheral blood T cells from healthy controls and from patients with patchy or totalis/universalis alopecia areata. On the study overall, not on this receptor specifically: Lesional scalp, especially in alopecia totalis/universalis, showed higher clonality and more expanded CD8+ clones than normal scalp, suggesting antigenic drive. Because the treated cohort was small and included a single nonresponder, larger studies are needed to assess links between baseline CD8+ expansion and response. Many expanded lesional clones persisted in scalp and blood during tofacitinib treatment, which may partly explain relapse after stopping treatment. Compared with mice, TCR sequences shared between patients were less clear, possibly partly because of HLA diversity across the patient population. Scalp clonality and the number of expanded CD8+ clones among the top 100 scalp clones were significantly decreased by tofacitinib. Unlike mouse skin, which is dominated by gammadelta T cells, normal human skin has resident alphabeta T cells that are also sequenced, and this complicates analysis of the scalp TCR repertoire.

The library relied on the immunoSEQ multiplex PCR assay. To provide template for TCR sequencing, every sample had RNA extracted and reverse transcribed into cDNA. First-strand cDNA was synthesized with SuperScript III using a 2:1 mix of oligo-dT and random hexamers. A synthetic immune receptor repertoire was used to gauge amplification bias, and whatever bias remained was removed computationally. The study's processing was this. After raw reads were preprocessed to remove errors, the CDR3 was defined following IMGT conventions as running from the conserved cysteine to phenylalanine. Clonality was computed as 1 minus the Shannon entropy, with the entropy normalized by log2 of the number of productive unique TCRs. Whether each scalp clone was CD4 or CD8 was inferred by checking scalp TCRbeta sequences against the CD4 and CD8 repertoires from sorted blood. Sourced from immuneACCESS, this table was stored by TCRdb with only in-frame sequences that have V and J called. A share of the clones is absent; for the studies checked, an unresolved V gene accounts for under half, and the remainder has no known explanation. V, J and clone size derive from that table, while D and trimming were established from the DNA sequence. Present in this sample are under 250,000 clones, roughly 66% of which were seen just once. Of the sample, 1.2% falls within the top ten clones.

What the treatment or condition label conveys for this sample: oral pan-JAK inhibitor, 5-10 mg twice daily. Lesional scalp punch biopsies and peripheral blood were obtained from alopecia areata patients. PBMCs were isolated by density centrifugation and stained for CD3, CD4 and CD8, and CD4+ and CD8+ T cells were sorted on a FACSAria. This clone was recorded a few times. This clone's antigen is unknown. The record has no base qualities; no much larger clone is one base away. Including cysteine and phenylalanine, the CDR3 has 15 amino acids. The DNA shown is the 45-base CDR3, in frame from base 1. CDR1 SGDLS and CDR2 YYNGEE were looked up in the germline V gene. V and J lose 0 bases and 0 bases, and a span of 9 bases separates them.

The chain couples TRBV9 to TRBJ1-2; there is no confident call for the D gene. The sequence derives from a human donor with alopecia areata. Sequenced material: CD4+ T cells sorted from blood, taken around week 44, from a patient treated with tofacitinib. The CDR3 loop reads CASSVETASNYGYTF. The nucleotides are TGTGCCAGCAGCGTAGAAACAGCCTCTAACTATGGCTACACCTTC.